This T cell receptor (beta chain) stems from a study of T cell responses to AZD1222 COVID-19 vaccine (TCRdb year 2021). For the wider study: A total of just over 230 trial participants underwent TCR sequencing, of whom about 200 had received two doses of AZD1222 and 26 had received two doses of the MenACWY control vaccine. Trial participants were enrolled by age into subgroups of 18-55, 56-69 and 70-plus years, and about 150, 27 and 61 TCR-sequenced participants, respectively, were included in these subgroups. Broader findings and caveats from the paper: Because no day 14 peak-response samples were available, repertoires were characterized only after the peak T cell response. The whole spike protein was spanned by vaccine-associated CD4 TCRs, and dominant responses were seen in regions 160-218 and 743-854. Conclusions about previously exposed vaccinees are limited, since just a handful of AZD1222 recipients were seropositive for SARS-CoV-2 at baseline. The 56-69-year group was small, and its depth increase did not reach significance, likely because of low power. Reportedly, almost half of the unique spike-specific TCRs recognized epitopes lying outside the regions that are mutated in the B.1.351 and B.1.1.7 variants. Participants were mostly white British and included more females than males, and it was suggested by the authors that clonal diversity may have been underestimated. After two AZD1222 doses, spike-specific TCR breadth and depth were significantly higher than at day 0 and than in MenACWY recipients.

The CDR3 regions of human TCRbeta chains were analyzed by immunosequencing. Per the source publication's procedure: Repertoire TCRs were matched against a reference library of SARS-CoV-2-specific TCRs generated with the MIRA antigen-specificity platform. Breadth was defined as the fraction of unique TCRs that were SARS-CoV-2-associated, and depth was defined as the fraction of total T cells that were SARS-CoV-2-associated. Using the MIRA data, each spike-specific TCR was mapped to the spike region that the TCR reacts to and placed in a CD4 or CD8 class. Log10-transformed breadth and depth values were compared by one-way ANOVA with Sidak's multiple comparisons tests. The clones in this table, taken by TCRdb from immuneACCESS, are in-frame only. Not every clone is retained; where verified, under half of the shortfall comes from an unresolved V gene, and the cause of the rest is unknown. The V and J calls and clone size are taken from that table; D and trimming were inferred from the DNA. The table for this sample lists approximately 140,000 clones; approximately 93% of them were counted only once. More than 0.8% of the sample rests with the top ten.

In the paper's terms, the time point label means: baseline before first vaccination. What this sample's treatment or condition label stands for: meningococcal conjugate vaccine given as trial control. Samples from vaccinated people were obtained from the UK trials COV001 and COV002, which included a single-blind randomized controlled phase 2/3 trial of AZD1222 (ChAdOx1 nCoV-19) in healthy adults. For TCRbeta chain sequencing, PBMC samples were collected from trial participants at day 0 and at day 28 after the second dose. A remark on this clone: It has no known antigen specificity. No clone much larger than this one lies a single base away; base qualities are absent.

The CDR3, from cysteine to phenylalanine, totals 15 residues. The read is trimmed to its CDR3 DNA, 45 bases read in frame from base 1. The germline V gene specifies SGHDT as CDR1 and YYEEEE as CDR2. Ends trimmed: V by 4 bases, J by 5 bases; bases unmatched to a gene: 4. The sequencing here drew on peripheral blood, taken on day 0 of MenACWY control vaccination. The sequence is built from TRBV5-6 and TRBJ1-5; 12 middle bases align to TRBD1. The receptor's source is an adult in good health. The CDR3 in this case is CASSLGTGGHQPQHF. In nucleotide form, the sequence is TGTGCCAGCAGCCTAGGGACAGGGGGCCATCAGCCCCAGCATTTT.